Each of the 9 T cell receptor beta chains below was sequenced from the same sample in a study of quantifying T cell responses using KT2 cells. Looking at the study overall: cDNA was made from DNase-treated RNA using alpha and beta constant primers.

Each cDNA got a UMI-containing oligo ligated at its 3' end. First-round PCR used 3 to 4 cycles and beta primers RC1.1 and RC1.2 covering TRBC1 and TRBC2. TCRdb re-analysed the UMI-ligation and nested PCR reads in MiXCR, keeping a single row per CDR3 protein. The sample contains 60,000 or so distinct CDR3 sequences, roughly an eighth of which appear only once. Sequencing used PBMCs spiked with cells of the T cell clone KT2. The receptors derive from a human donor.

J is TRBJ2-3 and V is TRBV27, with 7 bases identical to TRBD2. This CDR3 region has 14 residues. The J segment lost 5 bases and the V segment lost 5 bases, leaving 7 bases of the junction unmatched. Germline V lookup: CDR1 MNHEY, CDR2 SMNVEV (reference sequence). The chain's CDR3 is CASSLGTTEDTQYF. As DNA, the CDR3 is TGTGCCAGCAGTCTCGGGACTACCGAAGATACGCAGTATTTT.

The chain carries TRBV20-1 and TRBJ2-3, with TRBD2 matching 11 bases. V was clipped by 3 bases and J by 5 bases; unmatched bases: 7. The CDR3 spans 15 residues. Germline CDR1 DFQATT, CDR2 SNEGSKA (reference sequence). The CDR3 protein is CSASLAGGPGDTQYF. CDR3 DNA: TGCAGTGCTAGTTTAGCGGGAGGGCCCGGAGATACGCAGTATTTT.

This clonotype was seen many times. The chain uses TRBV2 and TRBJ2-7; no clear D. The CDR3 is 11 residues long. V was clipped by 3 bases and J by 4 bases, with 4 bases between them. CDR1 and CDR2 from the germline V gene are SNHLY and FYNNEI. The CDR3: CASSDTYEQYF. In DNA, the CDR3 is TGTGCCAGCAGTGACACGTACGAGCAGTACTTC.

This clonotype has more than one count but fewer than ten. The V and J genes are TRBV4-1 and TRBJ2-5; 7 nucleotides align to TRBD1. Unmatched junction bases numbered 10, after V lost 4 bases and J lost 2 bases. From germline, CDR1 is MGHRA and CDR2 YSYEKL. CDR3 length equals 16 residues. This chain's CDR3 is CASSRVGWDSQETQYF. The CDR3 bases are TGCGCCAGCAGCCGCGTAGGATGGGACAGTCAAGAGACCCAGTACTTC.

CDR3 protein: CASSETGAGAYEQYF. The CDR3 coding sequence is TGTGCCAGCAGCGAAACGGGGGCAGGGGCCTACGAGCAGTACTTC. This rearrangement joins TRBV3-1 to TRBJ2-7, with D tentatively TRBD1 or TRBD2 (6 bases each). Germline CDR1 reads LGHDT; CDR2 reads YNNKEL (reference sequence). Between the trimmed V and J ends, which lost 5 bases and 2 bases, there was a span of 16 bases. This CDR3 region has 15 residues.

This clonotype appeared a few times. The V gene is TRBV11-2, the J gene TRBJ2-1; TRBD2 matches 10 bases. V lost 2 bases to trimming and J lost 7 bases; unmatched junction nucleotides: 8. The length of the CDR3 is 16 residues. CDR1 and CDR2 from the germline V gene are SGHAT and FQNNGV. The CDR3 DNA reads TGTGCCAGCAGCTTATGGATCAGCGGGGGGGCAAATGAGCAGTTCTTC. As protein: CASSLWISGGANEQFF.

The chain is built from TRBV20-1 and TRBJ2-7; a weak D match, TRBD2 (6 bases). CDR3 length: 14 residues. Germline CDR1 DFQATT, CDR2 SNEGSKA (reference sequence). Trimming shortened V by 3 bases and J by 2 bases, and 14 bases separated the two germline ends. The CDR3 loop is CSAREGLNPYEQYF. The DNA of the CDR3 is TGCAGTGCTAGGGAAGGACTAAACCCCTACGAGCAGTACTTC.

This clonotype showed up just a few times. The CDR3 protein is CASSPGLAGREQFF. The CDR3 DNA is TGTGCCAGCAGTCCGGGACTAGCAGGCCGGGAGCAGTTCTTC. This chain links TRBV14 with TRBJ2-1; 9 bases map to TRBD2. CDR3 length: 14 residues. The germline V gene encodes CDR1 SGHDN and CDR2 FVKESK. V was pared by 6 bases and J by 10 bases, with 10 bases of the junction left unmatched.

This clonotype turned up a few times. The V call is TRBV24-1, the J call TRBJ2-5, with TRBD1 identical over 9 bases. This CDR3 has 15 amino acids. V dropped 7 bases and J dropped 5; count of bases not matched to a gene: 10. Germline assignment: CDR1 KGHDR and CDR2 SFDVKD. CDR3 DNA: TGTGCCACCAGCCCGGGACAGGGTGATGGGGAGACCCAGTACTTC. It specifies CATSPGQGDGETQYF.